This entry lists 20 T cell receptor beta chains sequenced from one sample in a study of cytomegalovirus exposure and HLA in healthy donors. The PCR employed 60 Vbeta primers together with 13 Jbeta primers. Some clones are missing from TCRdb's copy, which holds only in-frame ones; the method was immunoSEQ multiplex PCR. The sample records some 130,000 clones, around 63% being singletons. Sequencing was carried out using PBMCs. The receptors stem from a human donor in good health.

This chain uses TRBV19 with TRBJ1-1; 9 bases fit TRBD1. Trimming took 5 bases from V and 4 from J; bases not matched to a gene: 8. The V gene's germline CDR1 is LNHDA and CDR2 SQIVND (reference sequence). The CDR3 sequence is 15 residues long. CDR3 amino acids: CASSYWTGEPTEAFF. CDR3 DNA sequence: TGTGCCAGTAGTTATTGGACAGGGGAGCCCACTGAAGCTTTCTTT.

This clone was recorded only once. The chain carries TRBV11-3 and TRBJ2-7, with 11 bases identical to TRBD1. The germline gives CDR1 SGHNT, CDR2 YENEEA. This CDR3 comprises 15 residues. The V gene end was trimmed by 4 bases and the J gene end by 9 bases; junction bases not matched to a gene: 11. CDR3 sequence: CASSSKRDRGAGQYF. In DNA, the CDR3 is TGTGCCAGCAGCTCCAAGAGGGACAGGGGGGCGGGGCAGTACTTC.

V and J are TRBV6-1 and TRBJ2-2; a possible D gene is TRBD2 (6 bases). This CDR3 comprises 15 residues. Germline CDR1 reads MNHNS; CDR2 reads SASEGT. Deletions cut 6 bases from V and 0 bases from J, with 11 bases between. CDR3 bases: TGTGCCAGCAGAAGACCGGGAGCGAACACCGGGGAGCTGTTTTTT. Translation gives CASRRPGANTGELFF.

The chain carries TRBV7-2 and TRBJ1-3; 9 bases agree with TRBD1. The CDR3 totals 17 residues. The germline CDR1 and CDR2 sequences are SGHTA and FQGNSA. V lost 2 bases, J lost 0 bases, and 5 bases stayed unmatched. The CDR3 loop reads CASSLRQGGASGNTIYF. The CDR3 coding sequence is TGTGCCAGCAGCTTAAGACAGGGGGGGGCCTCTGGAAACACCATATATTTT. The full variable domain, in which reference TRBV7-2 and TRBJ1-3 provide the parts outside the CDR3, is GAGVSQSPSNKVTEKGKDVELRCDPISGHTALYWYRQSLGQGLEFLIYFQGNSAPDKSGLPSDRFSAERTGGSVSTLTIQRTQQEDSAVYLCASSLRQGGASGNTIYFGEGSWLTVV.

V and J are TRBV6-5 and TRBJ2-2; D is perhaps TRBD2 (6 bases). The V end lost 6 bases, the J end lost 0 bases, and 11 bases lay between the germline ends. The CDR3 is made up of 15 amino acids. CDR1 and CDR2 from the germline V gene are MNHEY and SVGAGI. The CDR3: CASSGGYTNTGELFF. CDR3 bases: TGTGCCAGCAGCGGGGGATATACGAACACCGGGGAGCTGTTTTTT.

The rearrangement links TRBV6-1 to TRBJ2-5, with D perhaps TRBD1 (5 bases). Trimming left V 6 bases short and J 5 bases short, with 16 bases between. CDR1 MNHNS and CDR2 SASEGT come from the germline V gene. The CDR3 has 14 residues. The CDR3 nucleotides read TGTGCCAGCAGACTCCAGACGAAGGGGGAGACCCAGTACTTC. Translated: CASRLQTKGETQYF.

The chain has TRBV25-1 and TRBJ2-3, with D tentatively TRBD2 (5 bases). Germline V gene lookup returns CDR1 MGHDK and CDR2 SYGVNS. The CDR3 extends over 14 amino acids. V dropped 6 bases and J dropped 4 bases, with 14 bases sitting between them. CDR3: CASSFSSRADTQYF. The CDR3 DNA is TGTGCCAGCAGCTTTAGCTCGCGGGCAGATACGCAGTATTTT.

The V and J genes are TRBV14 and TRBJ2-1; TRBD2 agrees at 7 bases. The CDR3 runs 13 residues. J was trimmed by 13 bases and V by 0 bases; bases with no gene match: 6. Per the germline V gene, CDR1 is SGHDN and CDR2 is FVKESK. Here the CDR3 reads CASSQDQGLTQFF. CDR3 nucleotide sequence: TGTGCCAGCAGCCAAGATCAGGGACTAACCCAGTTCTTC.

This clone was observed a few times. The V gene is TRBV10-3, the J gene TRBJ1-3; D is uncertain. Germline V gives CDR1 ENHRY, CDR2 SYGVKD. This CDR3 is built from 13 residues. The V and J ends lost 6 bases and 0 bases respectively, with 6 bases between them. CDR3 sequence reads: CAIRAPSGNTIYF. The CDR3 nucleotides read TGTGCCATCAGGGCTCCCTCTGGAAACACCATATATTTT.

The chain is built from TRBV11-2 and TRBJ2-3; TRBD1 might be the D (6 bases). Trimming stripped 4 bases from V and 1 base from J, with 9 bases between. This CDR3 has 14 amino acids. From germline, CDR1 is SGHAT and CDR2 FQNNGV. The DNA of the CDR3 is TGTGCCAGCAGCTCCTGGGGGCGCACAGATACGCAGTATTTT. Its protein product is CASSSWGRTDTQYF.

The chain employs TRBV5-1 and TRBJ1-1; 11 bases line up with TRBD1. From germline, CDR1 is SGHRS and CDR2 YFSETQ. J lost 3 bases, V lost 4 bases, and 8 bases had no gene match. This CDR3 region has 16 residues. CDR3 DNA: TGCGCCAGCAGCGGCGGGACAGGGGGTTGGGACACTGAAGCTTTCTTT. Translation: CASSGGTGGWDTEAFF.

This chain uses TRBV5-6 with TRBJ2-7; no clear D gene. Trimming shortened V by 0 bases and J by 0 bases, and 7 bases separated the two germline ends. Germline V gives CDR1 SGHDT, CDR2 YYEEEE. The CDR3 totals 14 residues. The chain's CDR3 is CASSLETDSYEQYF. The CDR3 nucleotides read TGTGCCAGCAGCTTGGAAACAGACTCCTACGAGCAGTACTTC.

V and J are TRBV6-1 and TRBJ1-2; weak D call: TRBD1 (6 bases). The CDR3 loop spans 12 amino acids. Germline CDR1 and CDR2: MNHNS and SASEGT. The germline V and J ends were trimmed by 5 bases and 7 bases, with 11 bases remaining between them. The CDR3 nucleotides are TGTGCCAGCAGTCCGGACAGAAGTGGCTACACCTTC. This gives the protein CASSPDRSGYTF.

In its sample, this clone was seen a few times. J is TRBJ2-1 and V is TRBV28, with a tentative D call TRBD2 (6 bases). The CDR3 consists of 15 residues. Germline V gives CDR1 MDHEN, CDR2 SYDVKM. Deletions cut 7 bases from V and 4 bases from J, with 17 bases between. CDR3 protein: CASTLRGNSYNEQFF. CDR3 DNA: TGTGCCAGCACCCTCCGGGGGAATTCTTACAATGAGCAGTTCTTC.

The gene calls are TRBV4-1 and TRBJ2-1, with no clear D. Germline lookup yields CDR1 MGHRA and CDR2 YSYEKL. V lost 4 bases to trimming and J lost 4 bases, with 11 bases between them. CDR3 length: 14 residues. CDR3 nucleotide sequence: TGCGCCAGCAGCCTCACGACTGGATACAATGAGCAGTTCTTC. It translates to CASSLTTGYNEQFF.

This clone has a single count. This chain connects TRBV19 to TRBJ2-7; D may be TRBD1 (6 bases). The CDR3 covers 12 residues. Germline V lookup: CDR1 LNHDA, CDR2 SQIVND (reference sequence). V lost 6 bases and J 8 bases, leaving 14 bases between the germline ends. The CDR3 region is CASSTGLDKQYF. DNA of the CDR3: TGTGCCAGTAGCACAGGGTTGGACAAGCAGTACTTC.

The V call is TRBV18, the J call TRBJ2-7; D perhaps matches TRBD2 (6 bases). CDR3 length: 14 residues. The V end was cut by 5 bases, the J end by 5 bases, with 16 bases between. The germline CDR1 and CDR2 sequences are KGHSH and LQKENI. In nucleotides, the CDR3 is TGTGCCAGCTCAGACCGATCGGGAGACGACGAGCAGTACTTC. This encodes CASSDRSGDDEQYF.

This chain joins TRBV27 and TRBJ2-3; 10 bases are shared with TRBD2. The V segment lost 4 bases and the J segment 2 bases; nucleotides outside the gene matches: 12. Germline lookup yields CDR1 MNHEY and CDR2 SMNVEV (reference sequence). The CDR3 extends over 18 amino acids. CDR3 in amino acids: CASSSINIAGGPTDTQYF. CDR3 nucleotides: TGTGCCAGCAGTTCAATAAATATAGCGGGGGGTCCCACAGATACGCAGTATTTT.

The rearrangement uses TRBV1 and TRBJ2-1; the table's D call TRBD2 went unverified against the DNA. TRBV1 is marked as a pseudogene. The CDR3 loop spans 18 amino acids. The CDR3, as DNA: TGCACCAGCAGCCATTCATGCGGCGGGACTAGGACCTACAATGAGCAGTTCTTC. Translation: CTSSHSCGGTRTYNEQFF.

The chain joins TRBV2 to TRBJ2-3; the D is unclear. Germline V gives CDR1 SNHLY, CDR2 FYNNEI. The CDR3 totals 16 residues. V lost 8 bases, J lost 0 bases, and 18 bases lay in between. The CDR3 region has the DNA TGTGCCAGCTCCAGAGTCGGTAGCAGAAGCACAGATACGCAGTATTTT. This codes for CASSRVGSRSTDTQYF.